This T cell receptor beta chain was documented in a study of identical twins. Study-level points and caveats: Cross-sectional statistical analysis was relied on for the conclusions, without the same donors being followed. Modeled out-of-frame TCR alpha sharing in monozygotic twins fell below observed levels.

The CDR3 contains 16 residues. J lost 4 bases, V lost 6 bases, and 8 bases had no gene match. Per the germline V gene, CDR1 is MNHNS and CDR2 is SASEGT. This clonotype turned up a few times. Its antigen remains unknown. Via MiXCR, TCRdb re-called the 5' RACE reads, giving one row per CDR3 protein. The data contain under 900,000 distinct CDR3 sequences, roughly an eighth of them singletons. These data were likewise used in another study, on yellow fever vaccine responses in identical twins.

The genes are TRBV6-1 and TRBJ2-3; 12 bases map to TRBD2. The TCR was taken from a woman aged 18-30 years in good health. Sequencing was carried out using PBMCs. CDR3 protein: CASRSPSGRDPDTQYF. CDR3 sequence (DNA): TGTGCCAGCAGATCCCCTAGCGGGAGGGACCCAGATACGCAGTATTTT.